The present TCR beta chain was sequenced within a study of metastatic and nonmetastatic thyroid tumors. As for the study in general: Comparison of repertoires was carried out across blood and tumor or nodule tissue from malignant and benign thyroid patients.

TCRdb re-called the PCR reads through MiXCR. The sample shows approximately 50,000 clones, 4% of them seen only once. The V and J ends lost 4 bases and 7 bases, in that order; junction bases with no gene match: 14. CDR3 length: 16 amino acids. Per the germline V gene, CDR1 is MNHNS and CDR2 is SASEGT. This clone was observed a handful of times. No antigen is known for it. Regarding the study as a whole: It was reported that TCR beta diversity was significantly higher in malignant thyroid tumors than benign nodules, in blood and tumor.

Not a single patient had been given any form of treatment at any point before undergoing thyroid surgery. V and J are TRBV6-1 and TRBJ1-2, with 8 bases identical to TRBD1. Input material: blood. The TCR sequence derives from a female donor with papillary thyroid cancer or a benign thyroid nodule (not recorded which). Some clones in this sample may be carry-over from other donors' samples. The CDR3 DNA follows: TGTGCCAGCAGTGCCATAATTCTGGGACAGGTTGGTGGCTACACCTTC. This codes for CASSAIILGQVGGYTF.